This is a list of T cell receptor beta chains from one sample in a study of T cell responses to AZD1222 COVID-19 vaccine. Clones were sequenced by immunoSEQ multiplex PCR, and TCRdb holds only the in-frame ones, with some missing. Among 95,000 to 150,000 clones listed, roughly nine tenths were seen once. The sequences come from peripheral blood, collected on day 0 of AZD1222 vaccination. The receptor set was obtained from an adult in good health. Both conserved end residues are part of each CDR3. A D gene is named only where the DNA matches it firmly. Clone sizes are given selectively: once, few, many, or a class where the clone is expanded.

v_gene,d_gene,abundance,j_gene,CDR3nt,CDR3aa
TRBV5-1,.,.,TRBJ2-1,TGCGCCAGCCGGGACACAGACCACAATGAGCAGTTCTTC,CASRDTDHNEQFF
TRBV19,.,.,TRBJ2-2,TGTGCCACCCAGGTGGGGCTCGCGGGGACCGGGGAGCTGTTTTTT,CATQVGLAGTGELFF
TRBV6-5,.,.,TRBJ2-7,TGTGCCAGCAGGGATGAGACAGGTACCTACGAGCAGTACTTC,CASRDETGTYEQYF
TRBV29-1,TRBD1,.,TRBJ1-3,TGCAGCGTTGGAGGGACAGCCGGAAACACCATATATTTT,CSVGGTAGNTIYF
TRBV28,.,.,TRBJ1-6,TGTGCCAGCAGTTCCAGGACAGATCTCCACTTT,CASSSRTDLHF
TRBV6-1,.,.,TRBJ1-6,TGTGCCAGCAGTGAACTACCTGAAAATTCACCCCTCCACTTT,CASSELPENSPLHF
TRBV7-3,TRBD2,.,TRBJ2-5,TGTGCCAGCAGCTTAGGTCATAGCGGGGAATCAGAGACCCAGTACTTC,CASSLGHSGESETQYF
TRBV19,TRBD1,.,TRBJ1-5,TGTGCCAGTACAAGCCGCCAACAGGGGAGCAATCAGCCCCAGCATTTT,CASTSRQQGSNQPQHF
TRBV7-3,.,once,TRBJ1-1,TGTGCCAGCAGCTCCCAAACAGGTCCCGCTTTCTTT,CASSSQTGPAFF
TRBV7-9,.,.,TRBJ2-3,TGTGCCAGCAGCTTAGATAGACTCGGGGCAGATACGCAGTATTTT,CASSLDRLGADTQYF
TRBV7-3,.,.,TRBJ1-5,TGTGCCAGCAGCCGAAACCTGGGCAGCGATCAGCCCCAGCATTTT,CASSRNLGSDQPQHF
TRBV30,TRBD1,.,TRBJ1-2,TGTGCCTGTCTTCGGACAGGGGTTTATGGCTACACCTTC,CACLRTGVYGYTF
TRBV6-5,.,once,TRBJ1-1,TGTGCCAGCAGTTACTCGGGGGGGCCGAACACTGAAGCTTTCTTT,CASSYSGGPNTEAFF
TRBV19,.,.,TRBJ1-5,TGTGCCAGTAGTCCAGGGTTCAGTCAGCCCCAGCATTTT,CASSPGFSQPQHF
TRBV2,TRBD1,.,TRBJ1-6,TGTGCCAGCAGAGCGGGACAGGGATTTTCACCCCTCCACTTT,CASRAGQGFSPLHF
TRBV7-9,.,once,TRBJ1-1,TGTGCCAGCAGCTTCTACGGGCCTCCGGACGTAGCTTTCTTT,CASSFYGPPDVAFF
TRBV29-1,.,.,TRBJ1-1,TGCAGCTCGACCCAGGGACCCACTGAAGCTTTCTTT,CSSTQGPTEAFF
TRBV30,.,.,TRBJ1-2,TGTGCCTGGAGTCTTCCTTTACGGGGAAACTATGGCTACACCTTC,CAWSLPLRGNYGYTF
TRBV7-8,TRBD2,.,TRBJ2-1,TGTGCCAGCAGCTCCGGGACTAGCGGACCCTACAATGAGCAGTTCTTC,CASSSGTSGPYNEQFF
TRBV4-2,.,.,TRBJ2-7,TGTGCCAGCAGCCAAGCGGGTCCCGAGCAGTACTTC,CASSQAGPEQYF